The sequence of this TCR beta chain was determined in a study of Graves' ophthalmopathy and Graves' hyperthyroidism. RNA transcripts were the template, and TCR beta CDR3 regions were amplified from them. After a first-round RT-PCR with HTBI primers, a second-round multiplex PCR was run. Each CDR3 protein is one row after TCRdb ran MiXCR on the multiplex PCR reads. The sample has roughly 600,000 distinct CDR3 sequences; 35% to 40% are singletons. Germline CDR1 and CDR2: LGHNT and FRNRAP. The CDR3 runs to 14 residues. Trimming removed 0 bases at V and 7 bases at J, with 12 bases between. Other autoimmune diseases, uncontrolled infections, pregnancy and lactation each led to patient exclusion. Patients were diagnosed from clinical symptoms, serum thyroxine, TRAb, thyroid ultrasound and orbital computed tomography.

Sequencing input: peripheral blood or thyroid tissue (not recorded which). This TCR came from an adult man with Graves' hyperthyroidism. The rearrangement links TRBV12-5 to TRBJ1-2, with a tentative D call TRBD1 (5 bases). Written as DNA, the CDR3 is TGTGCTAGTGGTTTGGTGGGACGGCCTAGTGGCTACACCTTC. This codes for CASGLVGRPSGYTF.